Listed below are T cell receptor beta chains from one sample, sequenced in a study of T cell responses to AZD1222 COVID-19 vaccine. Profiled with immunoSEQ multiplex PCR; TCRdb holds only in-frame clones, not every one. In the table there are 170,000 or so clones, roughly 90% of which are singletons. The specimen was peripheral blood, collected on day 0 of AZD1222 vaccination. These TCRs come from an adult in good health. CDR3s include the opening cysteine and the closing phenylalanine or tryptophan. Each record gives: D gene, V gene, J gene, clone size, CDR3 protein, CDR3 DNA. A D gene is named only where the DNA matches it firmly. Some rows mark clone size as missing; the rest say once, few, many or name a class of expanded clone.

NA,TRBV4-2,TRBJ1-4,NA,CASSLTLTNEKLFF,TGTGCCAGCAGCCTCACTCTCACTAATGAAAAACTGTTTTTT
NA,TRBV21-1,TRBJ2-7,once,CASSKNGRTSRYEQYF,TGTGCCAGCAGCAAAAACGGAAGGACTAGCAGGTACGAGCAGTACTTC
NA,TRBV7-9,TRBJ1-5,NA,CASSLGGGNQPQHF,TGTGCCAGCAGCTTAGGTGGGGGCAATCAGCCCCAGCATTTT
TRBD1,TRBV19,TRBJ1-1,NA,CASRVQGAPNTEAFF,TGTGCCAGCAGAGTCCAGGGGGCGCCGAACACTGAAGCTTTCTTT
NA,TRBV5-4,TRBJ1-1,NA,CASSLGGIMGNTEAFF,TGTGCCAGCAGCTTAGGGGGGATAATGGGGAACACTGAAGCTTTCTTT
TRBD2,TRBV7-9,TRBJ2-1,NA,CASSLRTSGRNEQFF,TGTGCCAGCAGCCTAAGGACTAGCGGGAGGAATGAGCAGTTCTTC
TRBD1,TRBV19,TRBJ1-4,NA,CASSPGGGAGEKLFF,TGTGCCAGTAGTCCAGGGGGGGGCGCAGGTGAAAAACTGTTTTTT
NA,TRBV4-1,TRBJ1-3,NA,CASSQEPGRGAGNTIYF,TGCGCCAGCAGCCAAGAACCTGGTCGGGGGGCTGGAAACACCATATATTTT
TRBD2,TRBV6-5,TRBJ2-5,NA,CASTTGTSGKTQYF,TGTGCCAGCACGACCGGGACTAGCGGGAAGACCCAGTACTTC
TRBD2,TRBV19,TRBJ2-1,NA,CASSTTSGSCNEQFF,TGTGCCAGTAGTACGACTAGCGGGTCCTGCAATGAGCAGTTCTTC
NA,TRBV7-9,TRBJ2-1,few,CASSLTLAGSYNEQFF,TGTGCCAGCAGCTTGACCCTTGCGGGATCCTACAATGAGCAGTTCTTC